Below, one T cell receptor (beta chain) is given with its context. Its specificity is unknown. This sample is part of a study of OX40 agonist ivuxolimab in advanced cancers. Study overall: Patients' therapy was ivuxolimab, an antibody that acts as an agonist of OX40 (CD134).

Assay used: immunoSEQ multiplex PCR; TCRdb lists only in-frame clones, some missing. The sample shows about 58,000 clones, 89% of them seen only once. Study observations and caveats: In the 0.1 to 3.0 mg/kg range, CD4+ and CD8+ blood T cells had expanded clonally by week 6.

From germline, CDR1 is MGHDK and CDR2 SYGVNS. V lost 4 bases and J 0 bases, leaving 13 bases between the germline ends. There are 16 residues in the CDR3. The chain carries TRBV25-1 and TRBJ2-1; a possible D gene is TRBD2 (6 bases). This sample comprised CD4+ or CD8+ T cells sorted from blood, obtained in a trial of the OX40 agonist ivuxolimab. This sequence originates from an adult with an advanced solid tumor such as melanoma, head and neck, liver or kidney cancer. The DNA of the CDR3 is TGTGCCAGCAGTGGGGGGGACTTAATCTCCTACAATGAGCAGTTCTTC. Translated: CASSGGDLISYNEQFF. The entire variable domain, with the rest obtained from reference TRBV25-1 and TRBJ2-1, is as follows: EADIYQTPRYLVIGTGKKITLECSQTMGHDKMYWYQQDPGMELHLIHYSYGVNSTEKGDLSSESTVSRIRTEHFPLTLESARPSHTSQYLCASSGGDLISYNEQFFGPGTRLTVL.